The clone carrying this T cell receptor beta chain was seen a handful of times. Individual cDNA molecules received unique molecular identifiers in the library. Original processing methods: From 23,224 to 690,600 TCRs were found per sample, with a median of about 96,000. TCRdb passed the RACE reads through MiXCR, listing each CDR3 protein once. TCRdb, rather than the study authors, made the V and J calls. Of tens of thousands of distinct CDR3 sequences listed, 3.5% to 4.5% are singletons. Germline CDR1 SGHVS, CDR2 FQNEAQ. V gave up 3 bases and J gave up 4 bases; unmatched junction bases: 8. The CDR3 runs to 15 residues. As for time point: healthy volunteer bleed at 2 weeks. Blood, whole and unfractionated, served as the source for total RNA extraction. This record belongs to a study of human T cells and chemical hapten exposure.

Specimen: whole blood. The rearrangement joins TRBV7-8 to TRBJ1-2, with 7 bases matching TRBD1. The receptor's source is a female donor in good health. Some clones in this sample may be carry-over from other donors' samples. Here the CDR3 reads CASSFSWDSSYGYTF. The CDR3 nucleotides are TGTGCCAGCAGCTTTTCTTGGGACAGCTCCTATGGCTACACCTTC.